One TCR beta chain is described in this entry. The clone's antigen remains unknown. No base-level quality is on record; no much larger clone is a single base apart. These data come from a study of blood T cell repertoires in COVID-19 (TCRdb year 2020). Regarding the complete study: Collaborator samples came from the United States, Italy and Spain and covered acute and convalescent phases of COVID-19. Samples came from the ongoing ImmuneRACE study (first 160 participants) plus 1,254 subjects from 6 global collaborators. The material from the prospective study consisted of cDNA or gDNA derived from T cells, B-cell-depleted T cells, or PBMCs. Where available, HLA class I and class II types were obtained from metadata supplied by the sample provider rather than from assay-based typing. A de-identified subject ID, COVID-19 status, age in years and sex were almost always included in the sample metadata. The dataset comprised deeply sampled blood TCRbeta repertoires from subjects exposed to, actively infected with, or recovered from COVID-19. The repertoires were made available in a free public database intended to serve as a resource for research on the immune response to SARS-CoV-2. What the research found in general, with its limitations: How much clinical and demographic metadata was included differed by source and by participant, and the metadata was provided uncurated.

CDR1 and CDR2 were assigned from the germline V gene as SQVTM and ANQGSEA. The cysteine opens and the phenylalanine closes a CDR3 of 13 amino acids. Of the read, only the CDR3 DNA is kept; its 39 bases are in frame from base 1. A distance of 12 bases separates the germline ends of V and J, which lose 5 bases and 2 bases respectively. TCRbeta CDR3 regions were amplified from genomic DNA by means of the immunoSEQ Assay, a bias-controlled multiplex PCR. Under the source paper's analysis protocol: Within the assay, amplification of reference gene primers was used to estimate how many nucleated cells each sample contained. To quantify the absolute abundance of each unique TCRbeta CDR3 rearrangement, sequence reads were collapsed and filtered. For each sample, productive Simpson clonality was calculated as the square root of Simpson's diversity index over productive rearrangements. TCRdb provides this immuneACCESS table in a form limited to in-frame rearrangements. Some clones are lacking; in checked studies, under half of them reflect an unresolved V gene, and why the rest are absent is not known. V, J and clone size reflect that table, while D and trimming were determined from the DNA. The sample includes about 140,000 clones, with approximately 89% observed a single time. Less than 2% of the sample lies in the top ten.

The collaborating institutions used their own protocols to collect whole blood in K2EDTA tubes. For TCRbeta analysis, collaborators shipped samples as frozen whole blood, isolated PBMCs, or DNA extracted from either of those sample types. The sequenced sample was peripheral blood. The receptor comes from a woman aged 50 to 60 with acute or convalescent COVID-19. The V and J genes are TRBV29-1 and TRBJ1-1; the D gene is perhaps TRBD1, on 5 matching bases. The CDR3 loop reads CSVNRGSNTEAFF. The DNA sequence reads TGCAGCGTTAATAGGGGAAGTAACACTGAAGCTTTCTTT.